Below are 14 T cell receptor beta chains sequenced from a single sample in a study of CD8 T cells in ankylosing spondylitis. TCRdb fed the 5' RACE reads into MiXCR, producing one record per CDR3 protein. The data show about 240,000 distinct CDR3 sequences, over 8.5% seen once. The sequencing input was blood, either unsorted or a sorted T cell fraction (not recorded which). The receptors here all came from a male donor with ankylosing spondylitis or in good health (not recorded which).

This clonotype was detected once. J is TRBJ2-5 and V is TRBV9, with D uncertain. V shed 0 bases and J shed 4 bases, with 13 bases lying between them. The CDR3 has 15 amino acids. Germline assignment: CDR1 SGDLS and CDR2 YYNGEE. The CDR3: CASSVGFRDRETQYF. The CDR3 nucleotides read TGTGCCAGCAGCGTAGGATTTCGTGATAGAGAGACCCAGTACTTC. Filled out from reference TRBV9 and TRBJ2-5, the complete variable domain reads DSGVTQTPKHLITATGQRVTLRCSPRSGDLSVYWYQQSLDQGLQFLIQYYNGEERAKGNILERFSAQQFPDLHSELNLSSLELGDSALYFCASSVGFRDRETQYFGPGTRLLVL.

In this sample, this clonotype turned up many times. J is TRBJ2-3 and V is TRBV5-1; no clear D. The V end lost 6 bases, the J end lost 0 bases, and 8 bases lay between the germline ends. CDR1 is SGHRS, CDR2 YFSETQ, per germline. This CDR3 has 13 amino acids. The CDR3 DNA reads TGCGCCAGCATAGGAGTCAGCACAGATACGCAGTATTTT. As protein: CASIGVSTDTQYF.

The chain couples TRBV6-4 to TRBJ2-5; D gene unclear. There are 14 residues in the CDR3. The germline V and J ends were trimmed by 4 bases and 1 base, with 10 bases remaining between them. Germline CDR1 and CDR2: MRHNA and SNTAGT. The CDR3 is CASSGLETQETQYF. The DNA of the CDR3 is TGTGCCAGCAGTGGTTTGGAGACCCAAGAGACCCAGTACTTC.

There are many counts of this clonotype. The rearrangement links TRBV5-1 to TRBJ1-1; D is unclear. V lost 4 bases to trimming and J lost 0 bases, with 10 bases between them. Germline loops: CDR1 SGHRS, CDR2 YFSETQ. CDR3 size: 14 residues. The CDR3 DNA follows: TGCGCCAGCAGCGTGGACGGCATGAACACTGAAGCTTTCTTT. Its translation is CASSVDGMNTEAFF.

This clonotype has ten or more counts. J is TRBJ1-2 and V is TRBV5-1; D is uncertain. This CDR3 spans 16 amino acids. Trimming removed 4 bases at V and 2 bases at J, with 18 bases between. The germline gives CDR1 SGHRS, CDR2 YFSETQ. CDR3: CASSRHPTDFNYGYTF. CDR3 bases: TGCGCCAGCAGCCGACACCCGACGGACTTCAACTATGGCTACACCTTC.

This clonotype was detected ten times or more. V is TRBV27 and J is TRBJ2-3; possibly TRBD1 for D (5 bases). The CDR3 is made up of 15 amino acids. Trimming took 8 bases from V and 6 from J, leaving 21 bases between them. Germline lookup yields CDR1 MNHEY and CDR2 SMNVEV (reference sequence). The CDR3: CASCQGSPEVDTQYF. The CDR3 coding sequence is TGTGCCAGCTGCCAGGGTTCCCCTGAAGTCGATACGCAGTATTTT.

This chain uses TRBV21-1 with TRBJ2-1; whether TRBD1, the table's D call, matches the DNA was not checked. TRBV21-1 is listed as a pseudogene. The length of the CDR3 is 18 residues. CDR3 sequence reads: CASSKGRKVRTGDNEQFF. The CDR3 nucleotides are TGTGCCAGCAGCAAAGGAAGGAAGGTGAGGACAGGGGACAATGAGCAGTTCTTC.

This clonotype has more than one count but fewer than ten. CDR3 sequence (DNA): TGTGCCAGCAGCTGGACAGGGGCGGATGGGACCCAGTACTTC. As protein: CASSWTGADGTQYF. This chain joins TRBV11-2 and TRBJ2-5, with 9 nucleotides matching TRBD1. Per the germline V gene, CDR1 is SGHAT and CDR2 is FQNNGV. V dropped 4 bases and J dropped 7; count of bases not matched to a gene: 7. This CDR3 contains 14 residues.

This clonotype was counted ten times or more. CDR3 in amino acids: CASSRGGPGYTF. The CDR3 nucleotides read TGTGCCAGCAGTCGGGGGGGTCCCGGATACACCTTC. This chain joins TRBV12-3 or TRBV12-4 and TRBJ1-2; tentatively, D is TRBD1 (5 bases). The ends were cut back, 5 bases at V and 11 bases at J, with 15 bases in the middle. This CDR3 spans 12 amino acids.

In its sample, this clonotype was seen many times. CDR3 sequence reads: CATSRDYYDEKLFF. The DNA for the CDR3 is TGTGCCACCAGCAGAGATTATTATGATGAAAAACTGTTTTTT. The rearrangement joins TRBV15 to TRBJ1-4; unclear D gene. The CDR3 contains 14 residues. The V gene's germline CDR1 is LNHNV and CDR2 YYDKDF (reference sequence). V gave up 0 bases and J gave up 6 bases, with 8 bases separating them.

This clonotype was found many times. Written as DNA, the CDR3 is TGCAGTGCTAGAAATATCACAGGGAACTATGGCTACACCTTC. Translating gives CSARNITGNYGYTF. V gene TRBV20-1 combines with J gene TRBJ1-2, with D perhaps matching TRBD1 (6 bases). V lost 2 bases and J lost 2, with 12 bases in between. This CDR3 is built from 14 residues. CDR1 and CDR2 from the germline V gene are DFQATT and SNEGSKA (reference sequence).

This clonotype was recorded at least ten times. The chain recombines TRBV5-1 with TRBJ2-2, with TRBD1 matching over 7 bases. Looked up from germline, CDR1 is SGHRS and CDR2 is YFSETQ. J lost 6 bases, V lost 7 bases, and 3 bases had no gene match. The CDR3 has 12 amino acids. CDR3 amino acids: CASHRGPGELFF. The CDR3 DNA sequence: TGCGCCAGCCACAGGGGACCCGGGGAGCTGTTTTTT.

This clonotype has at least ten counts. V is TRBV5-1 and J is TRBJ2-6; 11 nucleotides agree with TRBD1. The CDR3 totals 16 residues. V shed 3 bases and J 3 bases; nucleotides not matched to a gene: 2. Looked up from germline, CDR1 is SGHRS and CDR2 is YFSETQ. The CDR3 DNA follows: TGCGCCAGCAGCTGGACAGGGGGCGGTGGGGCCAACGTCCTGACTTTC. This translates into CASSWTGGGGANVLTF.

This clonotype has a count of ten or more. This sequence joins TRBV20-1 and TRBJ2-1; no reliable D call. This CDR3 region has 12 residues. Trimming removed 6 bases from V and 7 bases from J, with 13 bases in between. Germline CDR1 reads DFQATT; CDR2 reads SNEGSKA (reference sequence). The CDR3 region has the DNA TGCAGTGCCTCCAACATGGTGAATGAGCAGTTCTTC. Its protein product is CSASNMVNEQFF.